The rows below give T cell receptor beta chains drawn from one sample of a study of blood T cell repertoires in COVID-19. Generated by immunoSEQ multiplex PCR, the TCRdb table keeps only in-frame clones and is missing some. The sample lists around 470,000 clones, roughly 88% occurring once. The sample consisted of PBMCs or T cells enriched from blood (not recorded which). These receptors all stem from a man between 18 and 35 years old who had recovered from COVID-19. Both conserved end residues are part of each CDR3. The D gene is left open where the match is weak. Rows give clone size only sometimes, using once, few, many, or a class for an expanded clone.

v_gene,abundance,len,d_gene,j_gene,CDR3aa,CDR3nt
TRBV18,.,14,TRBD2,TRBJ2-7,CASSSGTSPYEQYF,TGTGCCAGCTCGAGCGGGACTAGTCCCTACGAGCAGTACTTC
TRBV14,.,13,.,TRBJ2-1,CASSPVAGKEQFF,TGTGCCAGCAGCCCTGTGGCGGGCAAGGAGCAGTTCTTC
TRBV28,.,11,.,TRBJ1-1,CASSLSYRAFF,TGTGCCAGCAGTTTATCTTACAGGGCTTTCTTT
TRBV6-5,.,14,.,TRBJ1-2,CASSYGGRIYGYTF,TGTGCCAGCAGTTATGGAGGGAGGATTTATGGCTACACCTTC
TRBV11-3,.,15,.,TRBJ1-2,CASSNSLGARLRYTF,TGTGCCAGCAGCAATTCCTTAGGGGCTCGTCTGCGCTACACCTTC
TRBV10-3,.,12,.,TRBJ1-1,CATTGSGAEAFF,TGTGCTACAACGGGTTCGGGGGCTGAAGCTTTCTTT
TRBV5-5,.,16,.,TRBJ1-2,CASSLTMGQFTYGYTF,TGTGCCAGCAGCTTAACTATGGGTCAGTTTACCTATGGCTACACCTTC
TRBV9,.,20,TRBD1,TRBJ2-1,CASSRRIFRDREVLSQEQFF,TGTGCCAGCAGCCGACGGATTTTCCGGGACAGGGAGGTTTTATCTCAAGAGCAGTTCTTC
TRBV2,once,11,.,TRBJ2-1,CASSYYDEQFF,TGTGCCAGCAGTTACTACGATGAGCAGTTCTTC
TRBV7-2,.,14,.,TRBJ1-3,CASSPNSPGNTIYF,TGTGCCAGCAGCCCTAATAGCCCCGGAAACACCATATATTTT
TRBV12-3/TRBV12-4,.,13,.,TRBJ1-1,CASSSDSFNEAFF,TGTGCCAGCAGTTCGGACAGTTTTAATGAAGCTTTCTTT